Listed below are T cell receptor beta chains from one sample, sequenced in a study of regulatory T cells in long-lasting Graves disease. One entry per CDR3 protein results from TCRdb running MiXCR on the multiplex PCR reads. Of a few hundred thousand distinct CDR3 sequences listed, about 10% are singletons. The same specimen was also included in a second study, on T cells in Graves' hyperthyroidism and ophthalmopathy.

The material sequenced was peripheral blood mononuclear cells (PBMCs), taken at new diagnosis, from a patient treated with antithyroid drugs. These receptor sequences come from a woman aged 18 to 35 with Graves disease. Both conserved end residues are part of each CDR3. The D gene is left open where the match is weak. Clone sizes are given selectively: once, few, many, or a class where the clone is expanded.

cdr3_nt	cdr3_aa	d_call	v_call	j_call	clone_size
TGTGCTAGCAGTCCTGGCGGGGACTACAATGAGCAGTTCTTC	CASSPGGDYNEQFF	-	TRBV6-4	TRBJ2-1	-
TGTGCCAGCAGTATACTAACGGGACTAGCGGGGGGCACAGATACGCAGTATTTT	CASSILTGLAGGTDTQYF	TRBD2	TRBV27	TRBJ2-3	-
TGTGCCAGCAGCTTAAGTGTGGGGTACAATGAGCAGTTCTTC	CASSLSVGYNEQFF	-	TRBV13	TRBJ2-1	many
TGTGCCACCAGCTGGGGCCCGGAGGGCCCCTACGAGCAGTACTTC	CATSWGPEGPYEQYF	-	TRBV15	TRBJ2-7	-
TGCGCCAGCAGTGGAGGGGCAGGGACTGACACTGAAGCTTTCTTT	CASSGGAGTDTEAFF	-	TRBV10-2	TRBJ1-1	many
TGTGCCAGCAGCACCTGGACAGGGGTGACTGAAGCTTTCTTT	CASSTWTGVTEAFF	TRBD1	TRBV7-2	TRBJ1-1	many
TGCAGTGCTAGAGATGGGAGGCGGGTCACCGGGGAGCTGTTTTTT	CSARDGRRVTGELFF	-	TRBV20-1	TRBJ2-2	few
TGTGCCAGCAGTTTCTTAGGGACTAGCACAGATACGCAGTATTTT	CASSFLGTSTDTQYF	-	TRBV12-3/TRBV12-4	TRBJ2-3	many
TGTGCCATCAGTGAGCAGGAGAGAATGGGGAATGAGCAGTTCTTC	CAISEQERMGNEQFF	-	TRBV10-3	TRBJ2-1	few
TGTGCCAGCTCAGCCAGGGATACGCAGTATTTT	CASSARDTQYF	-	TRBV18	TRBJ2-3	many
TGTGCCACCAGCAGAGAGGGACTATACACAGATACGCAGTATTTT	CATSREGLYTDTQYF	TRBD2	TRBV15	TRBJ2-3	many
TGTGCCAGCAGCCTCTCGGTCGGGACCAGCTCCTACAATGAGCAGTTCTTC	CASSLSVGTSSYNEQFF	-	TRBV27	TRBJ2-1	many
TGTGCCATCAGTGTAGGGGGACAGAACTATGGCTACACCTTC	CAISVGGQNYGYTF	TRBD1	TRBV10-3	TRBJ1-2	many
TGTGCCACCAGCAGTCCCTCCGCGGCGGGAGGGGGGTACAATGAGCAGTTCTTC	CATSSPSAAGGGYNEQFF	TRBD2	TRBV15	TRBJ2-1	few
TGTGCCAGCAGCCCTAGTGTCCTTCGGCAGTACTTC	CASSPSVLRQYF	-	TRBV7-9	TRBJ2-7	many
TGTGCCAGCAGTTTGTGGAGGGCGGATTCACCCCTCCACTTT	CASSLWRADSPLHF	-	TRBV12-3/TRBV12-4	TRBJ1-6	few
TGCAGTGCTAGAGAAGGGAGGGGGGGAATTGAAGCTTTCTTT	CSAREGRGGIEAFF	-	TRBV20-1	TRBJ1-1	many
TGTGCCACCAGTGTGGGGGGGTCCTACAATGAGCAGTTCTTC	CATSVGGSYNEQFF	TRBD2	TRBV24-1	TRBJ2-1	-
TGCAGCGTTGAAAGCGGGAGTACTACCTACGAGCAGTACTTC	CSVESGSTTYEQYF	TRBD2	TRBV29-1	TRBJ2-7	many
TGCAGTGCTAGAATGGATGAGCAGTTCTTC	CSARMDEQFF	-	TRBV20-1	TRBJ2-1	many
TGTGCCAGCAAGAAAAGGAGTACACTAGGCACAGATACGCAGTATTTT	CASKKRSTLGTDTQYF	-	TRBV12-3/TRBV12-4	TRBJ2-3	many
TGTGCCAGTGGGGAGAGAGCTTTCTTT	CASGERAFF	-	TRBV2	TRBJ1-1	many
TGTGCCATCGGTCTAGGGGAAGAGACCCAGTACTTC	CAIGLGEETQYF	-	TRBV10-3	TRBJ2-5	many
TGTGCCAGCAGTTACTCTCACGGCTATGGCTACACCTTC	CASSYSHGYGYTF	-	TRBV6-9	TRBJ1-2	-
TGTGCCAGCAGCTCGCACGACAGGCCGCTTGCGGGACTGTTTTTT	CASSSHDRPLAGLFF	-	TRBV7-9	TRBJ1-4	many
TGTGCCAGCAGCTTTATAATCCGGGGCAGGGATACGCAGTATTTT	CASSFIIRGRDTQYF	-	TRBV7-8	TRBJ2-3	many
TGTGCCAGCAGCTTTAACGCAGGACGAATACTTACGAACACCGGGGAGCTGTTTTTT	CASSFNAGRILTNTGELFF	-	TRBV11-2	TRBJ2-2	many
TGCGCCAGCAGCTTGGACCAGGGCGTCACCGGGGAGCTGTTTTTT	CASSLDQGVTGELFF	-	TRBV5-1	TRBJ2-2	few
TGTGCCAGCAGTGAGGGTAGCGGGAGACTCCAAGAGACCCAGTACTTC	CASSEGSGRLQETQYF	TRBD2	TRBV2	TRBJ2-5	-
TGCGCCAGCAGCTTGGTTTCTTTCGGGCTAGCGGGAGTTGAGACCCAGTACTTC	CASSLVSFGLAGVETQYF	TRBD2	TRBV5-1	TRBJ2-5	few
TGCAGTGCTGGACTTTGGAGGGGGGGGCCCAAAGTCACTGAAGCTTTCTTT	CSAGLWRGGPKVTEAFF	-	TRBV20-1	TRBJ1-1	many
TGTGCCAGCCGGGCGACGCAGGGTGGGGCAGATACGCAGTATTTT	CASRATQGGADTQYF	-	TRBV2	TRBJ2-3	many
TGTGCCAGCAGCTTAAAGCTCGGAAACACCATATATTTT	CASSLKLGNTIYF	-	TRBV7-2	TRBJ1-3	many
TGTGCCGGGGGTAGCGACCCCGGGGAGCTGTTTTTT	CAGGSDPGELFF	-	TRBV3-1	TRBJ2-2	-
TGTGCCAGCAGTTTTGACAGGGCCTACTATGGCTACACCTTC	CASSFDRAYYGYTF	TRBD1	TRBV12-3/TRBV12-4	TRBJ1-2	many
TGCAGCACCACCGGGACACACACTGAAGCTTTCTTT	CSTTGTHTEAFF	-	TRBV29-1	TRBJ1-1	many
TGTGCCAGCAGTTTATCGCATGGACAGGGACCAGAGGCACCCCTCCACTTT	CASSLSHGQGPEAPLHF	TRBD1	TRBV27	TRBJ1-6	-
TGTGCCAGCGGGGACTCGCACCTCTCCTACGAGCAGTACTTC	CASGDSHLSYEQYF	-	TRBV7-2	TRBJ2-7	many
TGTGCCAGCAACCTAGGGAGTAACCAAGAGACCCAGTACTTC	CASNLGSNQETQYF	-	TRBV12-3/TRBV12-4	TRBJ2-5	-
TGTGCCAGCAGGCGTCTTACAGGGGGCGGGTCCTACAATGAGCAGTTCTTC	CASRRLTGGGSYNEQFF	TRBD1	TRBV6-2/TRBV6-3	TRBJ2-1	many
TGTGCCAGCAGCTTGGGAACTAGCGGAAACACCGGGGAGCTGTTTTTT	CASSLGTSGNTGELFF	TRBD2	TRBV5-8	TRBJ2-2	-
TGCAGTGCCCCCCTAGCGGGAGGGCCTAGCGAAGAGACCCAGTACTTC	CSAPLAGGPSEETQYF	TRBD2	TRBV20-1	TRBJ2-5	many
TGTGCCAGCAGTGAAGACCAGGGGGCGTCCACTGAAGCTTTCTTT	CASSEDQGASTEAFF	TRBD1	TRBV2	TRBJ1-1	many